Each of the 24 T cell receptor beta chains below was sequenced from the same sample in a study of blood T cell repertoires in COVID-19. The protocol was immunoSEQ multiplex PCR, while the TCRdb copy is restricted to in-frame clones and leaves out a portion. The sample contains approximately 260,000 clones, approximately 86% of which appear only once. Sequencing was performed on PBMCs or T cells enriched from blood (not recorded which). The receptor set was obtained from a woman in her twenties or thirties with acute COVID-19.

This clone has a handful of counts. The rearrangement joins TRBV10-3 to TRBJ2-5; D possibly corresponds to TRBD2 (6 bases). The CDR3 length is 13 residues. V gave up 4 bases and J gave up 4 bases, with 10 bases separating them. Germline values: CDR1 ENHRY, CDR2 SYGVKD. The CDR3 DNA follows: TGTGCCATCAGTGGACCCGGGGGAGAGACCCAGTACTTC. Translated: CAISGPGGETQYF.

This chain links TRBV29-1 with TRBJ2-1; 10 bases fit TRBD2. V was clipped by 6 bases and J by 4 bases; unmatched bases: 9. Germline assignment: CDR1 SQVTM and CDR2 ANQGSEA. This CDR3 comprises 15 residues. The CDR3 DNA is TGCAGCGTCGACTATAGCGGGAGGAAGTACAATGAGCAGTTCTTC. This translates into CSVDYSGRKYNEQFF.

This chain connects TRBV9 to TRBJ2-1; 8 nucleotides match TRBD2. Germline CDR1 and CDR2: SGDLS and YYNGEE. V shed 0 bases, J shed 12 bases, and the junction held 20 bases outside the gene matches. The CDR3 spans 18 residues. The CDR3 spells CASSVESGVGGARHGQFF. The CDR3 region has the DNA TGTGCCAGCAGCGTAGAATCAGGGGTCGGGGGGGCCCGTCATGGGCAGTTCTTC.

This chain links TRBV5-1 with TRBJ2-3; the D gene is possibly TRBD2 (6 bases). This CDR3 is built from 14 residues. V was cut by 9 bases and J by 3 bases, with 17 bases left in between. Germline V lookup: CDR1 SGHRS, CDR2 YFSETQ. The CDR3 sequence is CATGGLKETDTQYF. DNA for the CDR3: TGCGCCACCGGGGGACTTAAGGAAACAGATACGCAGTATTTT.

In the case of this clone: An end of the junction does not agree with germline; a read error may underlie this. The CDR3 DNA is TGTGCCAGCAGCCTAGCGGGAGCCCTCTCCTACGAGCAGTACTTC. Protein product: CASSLAGALSYEQYF. The gene calls are TRBV7-2 and TRBJ2-7, with 10 bases that match TRBD2. Looked up from germline, CDR1 is SGHTA and CDR2 is FQGNSA. The length of the CDR3 is 15 residues.

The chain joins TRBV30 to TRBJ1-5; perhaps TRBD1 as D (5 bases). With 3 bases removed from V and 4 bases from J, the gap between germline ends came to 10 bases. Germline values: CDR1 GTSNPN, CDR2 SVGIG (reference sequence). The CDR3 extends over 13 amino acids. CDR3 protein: CAWRGGDNQPQHF. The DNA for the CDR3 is TGTGCCTGGAGAGGAGGGGATAATCAGCCCCAGCATTTT.

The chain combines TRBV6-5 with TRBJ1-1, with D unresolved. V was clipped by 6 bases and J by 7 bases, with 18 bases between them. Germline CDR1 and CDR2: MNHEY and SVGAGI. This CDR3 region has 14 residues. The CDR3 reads CASRLLWQEGEAFF. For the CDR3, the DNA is TGTGCCAGCAGACTCCTCTGGCAGGAGGGTGAAGCTTTCTTT.

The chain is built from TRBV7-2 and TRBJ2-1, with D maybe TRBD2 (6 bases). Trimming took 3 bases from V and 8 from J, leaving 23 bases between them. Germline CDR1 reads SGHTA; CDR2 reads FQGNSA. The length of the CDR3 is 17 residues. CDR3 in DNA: TGTGCCAGCAGCTTGGAGGGCGAGCGGGTCATAGTGGATGAGCAGTTCTTC. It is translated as CASSLEGERVIVDEQFF.

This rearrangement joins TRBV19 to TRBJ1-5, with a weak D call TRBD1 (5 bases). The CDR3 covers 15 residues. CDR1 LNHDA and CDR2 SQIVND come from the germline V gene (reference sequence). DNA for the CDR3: TGTGCTACCCTCAACGGGGGATATAGCAATCAGCCCCAGCATTTT. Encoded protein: CATLNGGYSNQPQHF.

The CDR3 nucleotides read TGTGCCAGCAGCATGAGAATTGCAGGGTTGGACACTGAAGCTTTCTTT. This gives the protein CASSMRIAGLDTEAFF. The rearrangement joins TRBV7-8 to TRBJ1-1; a possible D gene is TRBD1 (5 bases). CDR1 and CDR2 from the germline V gene are SGHVS and FQNEAQ. The CDR3 length is 16 residues. Trimming took off 5 bases at V and 3 bases at J, with 19 bases between the two ends.

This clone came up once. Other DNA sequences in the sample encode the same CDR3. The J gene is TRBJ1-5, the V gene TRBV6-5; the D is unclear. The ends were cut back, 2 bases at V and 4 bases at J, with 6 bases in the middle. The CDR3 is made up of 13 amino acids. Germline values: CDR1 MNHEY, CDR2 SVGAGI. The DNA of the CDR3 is TGTGCCAGCAGTTACAGCCCGAATCAGCCCCAGCATTTT. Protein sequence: CASSYSPNQPQHF.

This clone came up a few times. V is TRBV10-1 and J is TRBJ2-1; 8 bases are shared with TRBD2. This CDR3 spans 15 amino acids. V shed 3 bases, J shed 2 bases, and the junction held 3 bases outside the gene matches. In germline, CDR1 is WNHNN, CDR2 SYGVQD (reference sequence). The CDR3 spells CASSDGAGAYNEQFF. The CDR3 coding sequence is TGCGCCAGCAGTGATGGAGCGGGAGCCTACAATGAGCAGTTCTTC.

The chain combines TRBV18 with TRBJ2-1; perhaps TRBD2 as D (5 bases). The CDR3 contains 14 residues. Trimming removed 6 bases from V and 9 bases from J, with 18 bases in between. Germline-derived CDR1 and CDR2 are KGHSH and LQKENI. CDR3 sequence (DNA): TGTGCCAGCTCTCCGTATGGTCGCGGAGGTGAGCAGTTCTTC. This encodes CASSPYGRGGEQFF. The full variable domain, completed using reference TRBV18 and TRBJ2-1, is NAGVMQNPRHLVRRRGQEARLRCSPMKGHSHVYWYRQLPEEGLKFMVYLQKENIIDESGMPKERFSAEFPKEGPSILRIQQVVRGDSAAYFCASSPYGRGGEQFFGPGTRLTVL.

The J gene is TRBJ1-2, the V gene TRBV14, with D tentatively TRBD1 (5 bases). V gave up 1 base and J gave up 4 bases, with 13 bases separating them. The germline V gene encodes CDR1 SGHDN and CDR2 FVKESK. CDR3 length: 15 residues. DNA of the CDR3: TGTGCCAGCAGCCAAGTAGGGGCACGAATCTATGGCTACACCTTC. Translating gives CASSQVGARIYGYTF.

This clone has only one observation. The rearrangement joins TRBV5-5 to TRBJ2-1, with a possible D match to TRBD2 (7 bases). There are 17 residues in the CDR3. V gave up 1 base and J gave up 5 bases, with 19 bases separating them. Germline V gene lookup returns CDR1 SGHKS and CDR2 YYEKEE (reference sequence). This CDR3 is CASSLTGYSGFNNEQFF. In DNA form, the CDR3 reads TGTGCCAGCAGCTTGACAGGGTATAGCGGGTTCAACAATGAGCAGTTCTTC.

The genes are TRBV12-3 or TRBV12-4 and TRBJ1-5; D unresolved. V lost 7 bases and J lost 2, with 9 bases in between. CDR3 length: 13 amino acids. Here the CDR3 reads CASTAGGNQPQHF. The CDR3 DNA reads TGTGCCAGCACCGCCGGGGGCAATCAGCCCCAGCATTTT.

CDR3: CATSSDRVQAGANVLTF. CDR3 DNA sequence: TGTGCCACCAGCAGCGACAGGGTCCAGGCAGGGGCCAACGTCCTGACTTTC. This rearrangement joins TRBV15 to TRBJ2-6; 7 bases map to TRBD1. The V and J ends lost 3 bases and 4 bases, in that order; junction bases with no gene match: 9. CDR3 size: 17 residues. Germline CDR1 is LNHNV and CDR2 is YYDKDF (reference sequence).

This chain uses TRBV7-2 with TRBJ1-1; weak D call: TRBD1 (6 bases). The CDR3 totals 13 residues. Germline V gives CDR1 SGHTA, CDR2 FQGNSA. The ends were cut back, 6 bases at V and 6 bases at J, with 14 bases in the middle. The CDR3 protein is CASRPTGLAEAFF. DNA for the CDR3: TGTGCCAGCAGGCCCACAGGGCTGGCTGAAGCTTTCTTT. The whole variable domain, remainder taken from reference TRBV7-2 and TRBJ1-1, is GAGVSQSPSNKVTEKGKDVELRCDPISGHTALYWYRQSLGQGLEFLIYFQGNSAPDKSGLPSDRFSAERTGGSVSTLTIQRTQQEDSAVYLCASRPTGLAEAFFGQGTRLTVV.

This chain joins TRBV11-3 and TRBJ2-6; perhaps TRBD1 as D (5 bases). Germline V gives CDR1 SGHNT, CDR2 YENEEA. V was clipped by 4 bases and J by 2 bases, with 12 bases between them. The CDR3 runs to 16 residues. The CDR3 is CASSSGWSAGANVLTF. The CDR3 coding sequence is TGTGCCAGCAGCTCAGGGTGGAGTGCTGGGGCCAACGTCCTGACTTTC.

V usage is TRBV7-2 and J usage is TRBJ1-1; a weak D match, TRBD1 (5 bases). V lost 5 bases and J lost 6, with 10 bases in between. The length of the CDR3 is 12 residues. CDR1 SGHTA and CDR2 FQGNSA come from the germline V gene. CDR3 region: CASSPVTAEAFF. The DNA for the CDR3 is TGTGCCAGCAGCCCCGTGACAGCTGAAGCTTTCTTT.

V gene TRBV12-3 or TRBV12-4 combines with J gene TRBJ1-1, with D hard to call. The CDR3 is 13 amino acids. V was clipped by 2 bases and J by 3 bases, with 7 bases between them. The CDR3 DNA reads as TGTGCCAGCAGTTTATTGGCGGACACTGAAGCTTTCTTT. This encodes CASSLLADTEAFF.

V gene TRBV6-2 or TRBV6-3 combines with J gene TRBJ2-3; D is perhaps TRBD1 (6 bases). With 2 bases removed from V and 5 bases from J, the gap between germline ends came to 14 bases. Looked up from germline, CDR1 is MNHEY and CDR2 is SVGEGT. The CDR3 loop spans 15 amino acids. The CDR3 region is CASSYGRDNQDTQYF. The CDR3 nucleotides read TGTGCCAGCAGTTACGGCCGGGACAACCAAGATACGCAGTATTTT.

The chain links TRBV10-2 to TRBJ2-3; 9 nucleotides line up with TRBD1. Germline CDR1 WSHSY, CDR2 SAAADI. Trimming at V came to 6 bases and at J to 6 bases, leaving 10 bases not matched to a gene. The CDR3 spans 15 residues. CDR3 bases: TGCGCCAGCAGGTCACAGGGGGCGTACGGTGATACGCAGTATTTT. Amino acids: CASRSQGAYGDTQYF.

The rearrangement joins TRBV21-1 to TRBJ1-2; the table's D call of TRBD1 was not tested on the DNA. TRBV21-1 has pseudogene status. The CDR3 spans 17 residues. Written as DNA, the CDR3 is TGTGCCAGCAGCCCAGGGGTCGGGACACCAACTAACTATGGCTACACCTTC. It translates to CASSPGVGTPTNYGYTF.